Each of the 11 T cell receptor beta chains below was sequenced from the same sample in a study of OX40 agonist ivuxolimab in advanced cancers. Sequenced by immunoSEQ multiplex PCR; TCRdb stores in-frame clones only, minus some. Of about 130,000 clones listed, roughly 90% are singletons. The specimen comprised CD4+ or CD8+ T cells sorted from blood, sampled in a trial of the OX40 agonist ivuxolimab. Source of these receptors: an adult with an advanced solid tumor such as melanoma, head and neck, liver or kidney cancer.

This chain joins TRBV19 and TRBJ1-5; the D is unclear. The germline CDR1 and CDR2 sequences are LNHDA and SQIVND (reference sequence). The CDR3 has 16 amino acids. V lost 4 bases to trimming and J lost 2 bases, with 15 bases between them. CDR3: CASSTYSMSRNQPQHF. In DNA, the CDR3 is TGTGCCAGTAGTACCTACAGCATGAGTCGCAATCAGCCCCAGCATTTT. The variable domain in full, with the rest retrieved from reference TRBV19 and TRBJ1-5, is DGGITQSPKYLFRKEGQNVTLSCEQNLNHDAMYWYRQDPGQGLRLIYYSQIVNDFQKGDIAEGYSVSREKKESFPLTVTSAQKNPTAFYLCASSTYSMSRNQPQHFGDGTRLSIL.

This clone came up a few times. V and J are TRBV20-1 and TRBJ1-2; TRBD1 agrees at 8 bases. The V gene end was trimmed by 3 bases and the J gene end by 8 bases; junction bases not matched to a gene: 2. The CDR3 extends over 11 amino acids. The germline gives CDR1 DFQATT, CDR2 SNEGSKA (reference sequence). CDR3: CSASRGQGYTF. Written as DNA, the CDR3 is TGCAGTGCTAGCAGGGGGCAAGGCTACACCTTC.

As DNA, the CDR3 is TGTGCCAGCAGCTCGCCGGGACAGGGGACCTACGAGCAGTACTTC. Encoded protein: CASSSPGQGTYEQYF. The genes are TRBV5-5 and TRBJ2-7, with 10 positions matching TRBD1. V shed 3 bases, J shed 2 bases, and the junction held 5 bases outside the gene matches. This CDR3 contains 15 residues. Per the germline V gene, CDR1 is SGHKS and CDR2 is YYEKEE (reference sequence).

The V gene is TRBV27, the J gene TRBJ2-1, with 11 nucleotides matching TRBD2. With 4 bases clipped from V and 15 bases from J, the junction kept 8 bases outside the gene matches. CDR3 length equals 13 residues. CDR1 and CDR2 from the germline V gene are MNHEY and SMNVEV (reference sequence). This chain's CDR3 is CASSSTSGGRWFF. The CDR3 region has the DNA TGTGCCAGCAGTTCCACTAGCGGGGGAAGGTGGTTCTTC.

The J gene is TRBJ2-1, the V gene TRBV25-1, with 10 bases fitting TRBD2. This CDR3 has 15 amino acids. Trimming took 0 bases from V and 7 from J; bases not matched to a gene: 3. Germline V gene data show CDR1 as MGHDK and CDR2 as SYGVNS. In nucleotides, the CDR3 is TGTGCCAGCAGTGAATACCTAGCGGGAGAGAATGAGCAGTTCTTC. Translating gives CASSEYLAGENEQFF.

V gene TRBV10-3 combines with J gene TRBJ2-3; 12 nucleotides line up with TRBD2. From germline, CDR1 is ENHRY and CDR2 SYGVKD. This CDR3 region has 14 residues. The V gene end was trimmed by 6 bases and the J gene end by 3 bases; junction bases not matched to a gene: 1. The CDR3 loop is CAIRGTSGTDTQYF. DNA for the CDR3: TGTGCCATCAGGGGGACTAGCGGGACAGATACGCAGTATTTT.

The DNA of the CDR3 is TGTGCCACCAGGTGGGGAAGAACTGAAGCTTTCTTT. Amino acids: CATRWGRTEAFF. This chain uses TRBV6-1 with TRBJ1-1, with D unresolved. Germline V gives CDR1 MNHNS, CDR2 SASEGT. V lost 10 bases and J lost 5, with 14 bases in between. The CDR3 consists of 12 residues.

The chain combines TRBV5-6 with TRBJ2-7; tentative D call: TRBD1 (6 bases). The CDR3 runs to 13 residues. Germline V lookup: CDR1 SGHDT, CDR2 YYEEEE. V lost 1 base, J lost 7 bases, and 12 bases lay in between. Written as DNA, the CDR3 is TGTGCCAGCAGCTTGCTTCAGGGGAGTGAGCAGTACTTC. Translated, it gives CASSLLQGSEQYF.

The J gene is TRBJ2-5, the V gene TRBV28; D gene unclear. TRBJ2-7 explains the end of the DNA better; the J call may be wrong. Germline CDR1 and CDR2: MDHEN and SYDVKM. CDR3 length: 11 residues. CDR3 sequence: CASSLYGEQYF. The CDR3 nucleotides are TGTGCCAGCAGTTTATACGGCGAGCAGTACTTC.

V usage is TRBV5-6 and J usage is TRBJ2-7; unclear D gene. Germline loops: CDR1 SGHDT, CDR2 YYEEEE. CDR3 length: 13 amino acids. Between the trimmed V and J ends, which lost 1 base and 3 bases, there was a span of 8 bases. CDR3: CASSLWGFYEQYF. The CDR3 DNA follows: TGTGCCAGCAGCTTGTGGGGTTTCTACGAGCAGTACTTC. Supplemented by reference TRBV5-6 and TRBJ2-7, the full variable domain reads DAGVTQSPTHLIKTRGQQVTLRCSPKSGHDTVSWYQQALGQGPQFIFQYYEEEERQRGNFPDRFSGHQFPNYSSELNVNALLLGDSALYLCASSLWGFYEQYFGPGTRLTVT.

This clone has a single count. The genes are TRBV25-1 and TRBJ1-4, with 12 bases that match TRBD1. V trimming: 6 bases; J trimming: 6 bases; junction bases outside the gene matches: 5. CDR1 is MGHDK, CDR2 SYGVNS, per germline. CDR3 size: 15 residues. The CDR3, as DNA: TGTGCCAGCAGACCCGGGGACAGGGGGCATGAAAAACTGTTTTTT. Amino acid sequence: CASRPGDRGHEKLFF.